Shown below are 26 T cell receptor beta chains from a single sample sequenced in a study of beta chain features in type 1 diabetes. The authors reverse transcribed all of the isolated RNA, so sequencing captured expressed TCRB transcripts. Generated by immunoSEQ multiplex PCR, the TCRdb table keeps only in-frame clones and is missing some. The repertoire holds about 230,000 clones, with 9.6% as singletons. Sequenced material: naive CD4+ T cells from blood. Receptors originate from a woman between 18 and 29 years old in good health.

V is TRBV18 and J is TRBJ2-7, with 10 bases aligning to TRBD1. Germline trimming cut 3 bases from V and 5 bases from J; bases unmatched to any gene: 16. CDR1 is KGHSH, CDR2 LQKENI, per germline. The CDR3 totals 18 residues. CDR3 coding DNA: TGTGCCAGCTCACCGCTTAATCCGGGACAGGGGAATAAGGACGAGCAGTACTTC. Encoded protein: CASSPLNPGQGNKDEQYF.

This clone has a handful of counts. The V call is TRBV1, the J call TRBJ2-2; the table's D call, TRBD1, has no DNA check behind it. TRBV1 is a pseudogene segment. CDR3 length: 16 amino acids. DNA of the CDR3: TGCACCAGCAGCCATGGGACAGGGGCCCGCACCGGGGAGCTGTTTTTT. Translation gives CTSSHGTGARTGELFF.

This clone showed up just a few times. This chain links TRBV9 with TRBJ2-5; no definite D call. Germline CDR1 reads SGDLS; CDR2 reads YYNGEE. The CDR3 spans 14 residues. Trimming left V 0 bases short and J 10 bases short, with 16 bases between. The CDR3 sequence: CASSVEGTAHVQYF. In nucleotides, the CDR3 is TGTGCCAGCAGCGTAGAAGGAACAGCTCATGTCCAGTACTTC.

The table lists this clone with a few counts. The rearrangement links TRBV10-3 to TRBJ2-7, with a possible D match to TRBD1 (6 bases). V lost 9 bases and J lost 7, with 19 bases in between. The CDR3 spans 13 residues. Germline CDR1 ENHRY, CDR2 SYGVKD. In DNA form, the CDR3 reads TGTGCCATTAGTCAGGGGACCCCTACGGAGCAGTACTTC. Its translation is CAISQGTPTEQYF.

This clone was seen only a few times. The chain joins TRBV5-4 to TRBJ2-3; 7 nucleotides agree with TRBD2. Losses at the gene ends were 1 base for V and 0 bases for J; bases not matched to a gene: 8. Per the germline V gene, CDR1 is SGHNT and CDR2 is YYREEE (reference sequence). The CDR3 contains 17 residues. CDR3 in amino acids: CASSLTLAGPSTDTQYF. CDR3 nucleotide sequence: TGTGCCAGCAGCTTGACCTTAGCGGGCCCTAGCACAGATACGCAGTATTTT.

This clone was observed a handful of times. This chain joins TRBV30 and TRBJ2-3, with TRBD2 matching over 14 bases. Germline CDR1 and CDR2: GTSNPN and SVGIG (reference sequence). J lost 0 bases, V lost 3 bases, and 14 bases had no gene match. The CDR3 length is 20 residues. The CDR3 sequence is CAWSLLRLAGGPNSTDTQYF. In DNA form, the CDR3 reads TGTGCCTGGAGCCTTCTACGACTAGCGGGGGGGCCGAATAGCACAGATACGCAGTATTTT.

This clone was observed a few times. The rearrangement uses TRBV5-5 and TRBJ2-3; tentatively, D is TRBD2 (6 bases). Trimming removed 0 bases from V and 0 bases from J, with 11 bases in between. This CDR3 comprises 16 residues. Germline CDR1 is SGHKS and CDR2 is YYEKEE (reference sequence). The CDR3 sequence: CASSLGAGTSTDTQYF. The DNA of the CDR3 is TGTGCCAGCAGCTTGGGTGCCGGGACTAGCACAGATACGCAGTATTTT.

This rearrangement joins TRBV5-1 to TRBJ2-2, with a possible D match to TRBD2 (6 bases). The length of the CDR3 is 14 residues. Trimming removed 4 bases from V and 6 bases from J, with 13 bases in between. CDR1 is SGHRS and CDR2 is YFSETQ in the germline V gene. DNA of the CDR3: TGCGCCAGCAGCCCGCCTGGGGGGTCCGGGGAGCTGTTTTTT. This gives the protein CASSPPGGSGELFF.

The chain couples TRBV21-1 to TRBJ2-3; the listed D gene, TRBD2, was not tested against the DNA. TRBV21-1 is assigned pseudogene status. The CDR3 loop spans 15 amino acids. CDR3 amino acids: CASSKEAENTDTQYF. As DNA, the CDR3 is TGTGCAAGCAGCAAAGAAGCGGAGAACACAGATACGCAGTATTTT.

The chain carries TRBV9 and TRBJ2-7; D may be TRBD2 (5 bases). V lost 0 bases and J 1 base, leaving 17 bases between the germline ends. Germline V lookup: CDR1 SGDLS, CDR2 YYNGEE. This CDR3 comprises 17 residues. The CDR3 is CASSVGGAGKGSYEQYF. In DNA, the CDR3 is TGTGCCAGCAGCGTAGGCGGCGCGGGCAAGGGATCCTACGAGCAGTACTTC.

The CDR3 sequence is CASRAGGDYGYTF. For the CDR3, the DNA is TGTGCCAGCCGGGCGGGGGGTGACTATGGCTACACCTTC. The rearrangement uses TRBV2 and TRBJ1-2; TRBD1 is a possible D gene (5 bases). The V gene's germline CDR1 is SNHLY and CDR2 FYNNEI. V was clipped by 8 bases and J by 3 bases, with 13 bases between them. The CDR3 is 13 amino acids.

The V and J genes are TRBV7-9 and TRBJ2-1; TRBD2 matches 7 bases. Germline V gene sequence: CDR1 SEHNR, CDR2 FQNEAQ (reference sequence). The CDR3 runs 14 residues. Losses at the gene ends were 5 bases for V and 5 bases for J; bases not matched to a gene: 6. The CDR3 sequence is CASSPLAVHNEQFF. CDR3 in DNA: TGTGCCAGCAGCCCCCTAGCGGTACACAATGAGCAGTTCTTC.

This clone was seen more than once but under ten times. At one end the junction does not follow the germline gene, possibly because of a read error. The genes are TRBV30 and TRBJ2-1; 8 bases map to TRBD1. Germline CDR1 and CDR2: GTSNPN and SVGIG (reference sequence). This CDR3 has 11 amino acids. The CDR3 sequence: CAWSRGQGKIF. DNA for the CDR3: TGTGCCTGGAGCCGCGGACAGGGTAAGATCTTC.

The V gene is TRBV5-1, the J gene TRBJ1-1, with D perhaps matching TRBD1 (5 bases). The germline V and J ends were trimmed by 7 bases and 2 bases, with 15 bases remaining between them. Germline CDR1 SGHRS, CDR2 YFSETQ. This CDR3 region has 14 residues. The DNA for the CDR3 is TGCGCCAGCCGGGTGCAGGGAATAAACACTGAAGCTTTCTTT. This gives the protein CASRVQGINTEAFF.

The gene calls are TRBV29-1 and TRBJ2-5; perhaps TRBD1 as D (5 bases). Germline CDR1 SQVTM, CDR2 ANQGSEA. Trimming shortened V by 6 bases and J by 2 bases, and 13 bases separated the two germline ends. There are 13 residues in the CDR3. CDR3 coding DNA: TGCAGCGTAAAAAGGGGAATTCAAGAGACCCAGTACTTC. Residues: CSVKRGIQETQYF. The full variable domain, with the rest looked up from reference TRBV29-1 and TRBJ2-5, is SAVISQKPSRDICQRGTSLTIQCQVDSQVTMMFWYRQQPGQSLTLIATANQGSEATYESGFVIDKFPISRPNLTFSTLTVSNMSPEDSSIYLCSVKRGIQETQYFGPGTRLLVL.

This clone was detected only a few times. The V call is TRBV18, the J call TRBJ2-3; D gene uncertain. The length of the CDR3 is 15 residues. CDR1 is KGHSH and CDR2 is LQKENI in the germline V gene. Trimming shortened V by 2 bases and J by 3 bases, and 12 bases separated the two germline ends. DNA for the CDR3: TGTGCCAGCTCACCAATCCTAGATGGTACAGATACGCAGTATTTT. Protein product: CASSPILDGTDTQYF.

This chain connects TRBV27 to TRBJ2-5; possibly TRBD2 for D (6 bases). V shed 4 bases and J shed 3 bases, with 15 bases lying between them. There are 15 residues in the CDR3. Germline V CDR1 and CDR2: MNHEY, SMNVEV (reference sequence). The CDR3 here is CASSWWGGGEETQYF. CDR3 nucleotide sequence: TGTGCCAGCAGTTGGTGGGGCGGCGGGGAAGAGACCCAGTACTTC.

This chain uses TRBV5-5 with TRBJ2-1, with no clear D. Germline CDR1 reads SGHKS; CDR2 reads YYEKEE (reference sequence). V lost 0 bases to trimming and J lost 1 base, with 8 bases between them. This CDR3 spans 15 amino acids. CDR3 in DNA: TGTGCCAGCAGCTTGGTGCCCACTTCCTACAATGAGCAGTTCTTC. Translating gives CASSLVPTSYNEQFF.

This clone was found a few times. The chain combines TRBV29-1 with TRBJ1-2; possibly TRBD1 for D (6 bases). CDR1 SQVTM and CDR2 ANQGSEA come from the germline V gene. The CDR3 has 14 residues. The germline V and J ends were trimmed by 0 bases and 7 bases, with 15 bases remaining between them. The CDR3 spells CSVEDQGRRTGYTF. In DNA form, the CDR3 reads TGCAGCGTTGAAGATCAGGGGCGGCGTACTGGCTACACCTTC.

The chain recombines TRBV11-3 with TRBJ2-5; maybe TRBD2 (5 bases). CDR3 length: 13 residues. V lost 5 bases to trimming and J lost 4 bases, with 11 bases between them. Germline assignment: CDR1 SGHNT and CDR2 YENEEA. The CDR3 sequence: CASSPIRGETQYF. As DNA, the CDR3 is TGTGCCAGCAGCCCCATTCGGGGAGAGACCCAGTACTTC.

The sample holds a few counts of this clone. The V gene is TRBV2, the J gene TRBJ1-4; unclear D gene. This CDR3 has 14 residues. Trimming cost V 6 bases and J 8 bases, with 16 bases left between them. The germline CDR1 and CDR2 sequences are SNHLY and FYNNEI. The CDR3 nucleotides are TGTGCCAGCAGGCCCCCTGTGGCGGGGGAAAAACTGTTTTTT. It translates to CASRPPVAGEKLFF. Combining the CDR3 with reference TRBV2 and TRBJ1-4 gives the whole variable domain EPEVTQTPSHQVTQMGQEVILRCVPISNHLYFYWYRQILGQKVEFLVSFYNNEISEKSEIFDDQFSVERPDGSNFTLKIRSTKLEDSAMYFCASRPPVAGEKLFFGSGTQLSVL.

This clone was counted only a few times. The rearrangement uses TRBV5-1 and TRBJ2-3; TRBD2 aligns across 12 bases. With 2 bases clipped from V and 0 bases from J, the junction kept 1 base outside the gene matches. Germline V lookup: CDR1 SGHRS, CDR2 YFSETQ. This CDR3 contains 16 residues. The CDR3 loop is CASSLGTSGSTDTQYF. CDR3 nucleotide sequence: TGCGCCAGCAGCTTAGGGACTAGCGGGAGCACAGATACGCAGTATTTT.

This clone has only a few counts. This chain links TRBV10-3 with TRBJ1-5; TRBD1 agrees at 9 bases. Germline trimming cut 4 bases from V and 5 bases from J; bases unmatched to any gene: 0. Per the germline V gene, CDR1 is ENHRY and CDR2 is SYGVKD. The CDR3 has 13 residues. The CDR3 DNA sequence: TGTGCCATCAGTGGACAGGGGGATCAGCCCCAGCATTTT. Translated: CAISGQGDQPQHF.

This clone has only a few counts. The chain couples TRBV2 to TRBJ1-6, with D tentatively TRBD1 (5 bases). The ends were cut back, 3 bases at V and 6 bases at J, with 15 bases in the middle. Germline CDR1 and CDR2: SNHLY and FYNNEI. This CDR3 region has 16 residues. The CDR3 DNA reads as TGTGCCAGCAGTGAGTCCCGGCAGGGTAGTAATTCACCCCTCCACTTT. Its translation is CASSESRQGSNSPLHF.

This sequence joins TRBV14 and TRBJ2-7, with 7 bases matching TRBD1. CDR1 is SGHDN and CDR2 is FVKESK in the germline V gene. The CDR3 sequence is 15 residues long. The ends lost 4 bases at V and 0 bases at J; junction bases unmatched: 6. CDR3 loop: CASSRGQAISYEQYF. The CDR3 DNA reads TGTGCCAGCAGCCGAGGACAGGCGATCTCCTACGAGCAGTACTTC. Complete variable domain (other parts from reference TRBV14 and TRBJ2-7): EAGVTQFPSHSVIEKGQTVTLRCDPISGHDNLYWYRRVMGKEIKFLLHFVKESKQDESGMPNNRFLAERTGGTYSTLKVQPAELEDSGVYFCASSRGQAISYEQYFGPGTRLTVT.

V usage is TRBV18 and J usage is TRBJ2-7, with TRBD1 matching 8 bases. CDR3 size: 15 residues. J was trimmed by 6 bases and V by 6 bases; bases with no gene match: 13. Germline V CDR1 and CDR2: KGHSH, LQKENI. In DNA, the CDR3 is TGTGCCAGCTCCGGCTTACAGGGGGAGGTGGGCGAGCAGTACTTC. Protein: CASSGLQGEVGEQYF.